The clone carrying this T cell receptor beta chain was seen ten or more times. The antigen is undetermined. Separate cDNA molecules each had unique molecular identifiers attached to them. TCRdb fed the 5' RACE reads into MiXCR, producing one record per CDR3 protein. There are about 64,000 distinct CDR3 sequences in the sample; around 13% occur only once, and roughly 4.2% lies in the top ten. These data belong to a study of early T cells in non-severe SARS-CoV-2 infection. Whole-study findings and limits: VDJdb-based annotation leaned toward anti-spike CD8 responses and missed private and CD4 specificities.

V trimming: 0 bases; J trimming: 4 bases; junction bases outside the gene matches: 1. The CDR3 has 15 amino acids. Germline CDR1 reads MNHNY; CDR2 reads SVGAGI (reference sequence). The sequence was collected from an adult who was a healthcare worker with PCR-confirmed SARS-CoV-2 infection or an uninfected control (not recorded which). V gene TRBV6-6 combines with J gene TRBJ2-5; 11 bases align to TRBD1. Sequencing was performed on whole blood. CDR3 sequence reads: CASSYSGQGGETQYF. The DNA of the CDR3 is TGTGCCAGCAGTTACTCGGGACAGGGGGGAGAGACCCAGTACTTC.